The entry below gives a single TCR beta chain sequence along with its context. What it binds is not known. The data derive from a study of cytomegalovirus exposure and HLA in healthy donors. General study points: V segments that were indistinguishable, TRBV6-2 and TRBV6-3 among them, were omitted from analysis. Follow-up analysis found HLA locus-dependent TCR association rates, highest for DRB1 and lowest for HLA-C.

Losses at the gene ends were 3 bases for V and 3 bases for J; bases not matched to a gene: 13. There are 17 residues in the CDR3. From germline, CDR1 is MGHRA and CDR2 YSYEKL. The PCR was carried out with 60 Vbeta primers and 13 Jbeta primers. Authors' processing steps: About 10 million shared chains were among the about 80 million unique TCR beta chains that a later analysis counted. Clones were read by immunoSEQ multiplex PCR, and TCRdb kept only the in-frame ones, dropping some. V, J and clone size reflect that table, while D and trimming were determined from the DNA. The repertoire has more than 150,000 clones, more than 75% of them found once; the top ten carry around 0.21%. Each donor's status was that of a healthy bone marrow donor.

V gene TRBV4-1 combines with J gene TRBJ2-5, with TRBD2 matching 7 bases. What was sequenced was PBMCs. This receptor was obtained from a girl under three years old in good health and CMV-seronegative. The CDR3 is CASSQTIAGSYEETQYF. The CDR3 region has the DNA TGCGCCAGCAGCCAGACCATAGCGGGCTCCTACGAAGAGACCCAGTACTTC.